Sequencing of this T cell receptor beta chain was carried out in a study of prognosis after radiotherapy for stage I lung cancer. Background on the study: Concurrent therapy was given to no patient receiving stereotactic body radiotherapy.

Looked up from germline, CDR1 is SGHVS and CDR2 is FNYEAQ. The CDR3 length is 17 residues. Amplification of the TCR beta CDR3 (from genomic DNA) was done by two-round multiplex PCR. The use of primers specific to each TRBV and TRBJ gene characterized first-round PCR. Using its own MiXCR run on the multiplex PCR reads, TCRdb lists one record per CDR3 protein. The table has 9,500 to 15,000 distinct CDR3 sequences, about 56% seen once. Only a few counts were recorded for this clonotype. The junction differs from germline at one of its ends, possibly a read error. This sequence was found in a donor aged 50 or older with non-small cell lung cancer. The chain is built from TRBV7-6 and TRBJ1-2; 7 positions match TRBD1. The sequenced sample was PBMCs, obtained before or after stereotactic body radiation therapy (not recorded which). CDR3: CASILAPDRVQLVGYTF. The CDR3 bases are TGTGCCAGCATCTTAGCACCCGACAGGGTTCAGTTGGTTGGCTACACCTTC.